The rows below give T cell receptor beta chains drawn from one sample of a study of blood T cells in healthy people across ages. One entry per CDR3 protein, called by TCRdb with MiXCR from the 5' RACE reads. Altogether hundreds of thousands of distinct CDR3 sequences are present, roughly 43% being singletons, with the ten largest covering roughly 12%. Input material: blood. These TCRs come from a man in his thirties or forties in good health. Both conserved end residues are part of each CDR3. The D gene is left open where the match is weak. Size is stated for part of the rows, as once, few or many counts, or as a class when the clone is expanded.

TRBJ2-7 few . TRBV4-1 CASTPGPGHYEQYF TGCGCCAGCACCCCCGGCCCTGGCCACTACGAGCAGTACTTC
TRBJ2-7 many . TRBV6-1 CASSGELGSAHEQYF TGTGCCAGCAGTGGAGAATTAGGCAGCGCCCACGAGCAGTACTTC
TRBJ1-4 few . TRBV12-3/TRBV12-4 CAAGWNEKLFF TGTGCCGCCGGCTGGAATGAAAAACTGTTTTTT
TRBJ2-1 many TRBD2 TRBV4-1 CASSHTSGGTYNEQFF TGCGCCAGCAGCCACACTAGCGGGGGAACCTACAATGAGCAGTTCTTC
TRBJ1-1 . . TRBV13 CASSLGDSTEAFF TGTGCCAGCAGCTTAGGGGACAGCACTGAAGCTTTCTTT
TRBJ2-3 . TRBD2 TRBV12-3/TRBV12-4 CASSLAHASGGANTQYF TGTGCCAGCAGTTTAGCGCACGCTAGCGGGGGGGCTAATACGCAGTATTTT
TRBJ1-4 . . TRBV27 CASSLSRLGKISTNEKLFF TGTGCCAGCAGTTTATCGCGGTTAGGGAAGATTTCAACTAATGAAAAACTGTTTTTT
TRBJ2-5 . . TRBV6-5 CASSPAGSLGETQYF TGTGCCAGCAGCCCCGCGGGTAGTCTTGGAGAGACCCAGTACTTC
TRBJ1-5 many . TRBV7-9 CASSLASSNQPQHF TGTGCCAGCAGCTTAGCCTCTAGCAATCAGCCCCAGCATTTT
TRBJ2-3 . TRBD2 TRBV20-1 CSAGRASGGAVTDTQYF TGCAGTGCTGGACGGGCTAGCGGGGGGGCCGTAACAGATACGCAGTATTTT
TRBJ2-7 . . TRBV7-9 CASSLGADSGEQYF TGTGCCAGCAGCTTAGGAGCAGATTCGGGAGAGCAGTACTTC
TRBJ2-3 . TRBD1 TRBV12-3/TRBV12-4 CASRSTGTADAQYF TGTGCCAGCAGATCGACAGGGACAGCAGATGCGCAGTATTTT
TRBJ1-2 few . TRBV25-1 CASSDSGYTF TGTGCCAGCAGTGATAGTGGCTACACCTTC
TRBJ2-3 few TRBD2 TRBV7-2 CASRISGVNTDTQYF TGTGCCAGCAGGATTAGCGGGGTTAACACAGATACGCAGTATTTT
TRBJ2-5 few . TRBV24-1 CATSTETQETQYF TGTGCCACCAGTACAGAAACCCAAGAGACCCAGTACTTC
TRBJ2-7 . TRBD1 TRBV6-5 CASSYGTGDTYEQYF TGTGCCAGCAGTTACGGGACAGGCGATACCTACGAGCAGTACTTC
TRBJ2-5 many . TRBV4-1 CASSQAPGLETQYF TGCGCCAGCAGCCAAGCCCCGGGGTTAGAGACCCAGTACTTC
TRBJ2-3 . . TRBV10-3 CAISESDRSTDTQYF TGTGCCATCAGTGAAAGTGACAGGAGCACAGATACGCAGTATTTT
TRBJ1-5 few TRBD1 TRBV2 CASRGRGTGNNQPQHF TGTGCCAGCAGGGGTAGGGGGACAGGGAACAATCAGCCCCAGCATTTT
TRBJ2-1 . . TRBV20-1 CSAGARSSYNEQFF TGCAGTGCTGGAGCCCGGAGCTCCTACAATGAGCAGTTCTTC
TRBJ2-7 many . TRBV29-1 CSVAQSSGGYEQYF TGCAGCGTGGCCCAATCGTCCGGGGGTTACGAGCAGTACTTC
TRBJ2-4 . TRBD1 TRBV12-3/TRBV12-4 CASSKGDRGQNIQYF TGTGCCAGCAGTAAAGGGGACAGGGGGCAAAACATTCAGTACTTC
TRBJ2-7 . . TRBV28 CASSGGTASSYEQYF TGTGCCAGCAGTGGCGGGACAGCGAGCTCCTACGAGCAGTACTTC
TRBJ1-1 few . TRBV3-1 CASSPNRRNTEAFF TGTGCCAGCAGTCCGAACAGAAGGAACACTGAAGCTTTCTTT
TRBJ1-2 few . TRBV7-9 CASSSLGTEANYGYTF TGTGCCAGCAGCTCCTTGGGGACCGAAGCTAACTATGGCTACACCTTC